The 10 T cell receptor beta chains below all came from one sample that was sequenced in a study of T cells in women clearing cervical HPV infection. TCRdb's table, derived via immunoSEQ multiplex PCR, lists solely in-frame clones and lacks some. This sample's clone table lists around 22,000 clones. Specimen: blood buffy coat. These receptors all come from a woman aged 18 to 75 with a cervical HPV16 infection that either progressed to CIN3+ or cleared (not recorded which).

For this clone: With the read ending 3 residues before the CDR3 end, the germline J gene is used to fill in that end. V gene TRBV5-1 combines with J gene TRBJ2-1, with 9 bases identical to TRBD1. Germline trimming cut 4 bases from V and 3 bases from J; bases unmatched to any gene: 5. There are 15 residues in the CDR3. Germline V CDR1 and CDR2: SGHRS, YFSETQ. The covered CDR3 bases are TGCGCCAGCAGCCCCGGACAGGGGAGCTACAATGAG. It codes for CASSPGQGSYNE. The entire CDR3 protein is CASSPGQGSYNEQFF.

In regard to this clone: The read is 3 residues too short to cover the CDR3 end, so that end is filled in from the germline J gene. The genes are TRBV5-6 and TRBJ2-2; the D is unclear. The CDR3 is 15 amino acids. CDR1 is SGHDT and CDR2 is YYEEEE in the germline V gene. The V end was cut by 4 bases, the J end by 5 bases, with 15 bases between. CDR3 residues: CASSTDLGKTGELFF. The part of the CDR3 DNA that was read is TGTGCCAGCAGCACCGACCTAGGCAAAACCGGGGAG.

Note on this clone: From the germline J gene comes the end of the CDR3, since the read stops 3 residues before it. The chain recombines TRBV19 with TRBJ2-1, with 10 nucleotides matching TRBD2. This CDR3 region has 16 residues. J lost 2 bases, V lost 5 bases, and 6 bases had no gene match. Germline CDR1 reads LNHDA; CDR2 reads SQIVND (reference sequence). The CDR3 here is CASSVTGTSAYNEQFF. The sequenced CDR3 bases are TGTGCCAGTAGTGTAACCGGGACTAGCGCCTACAATGAG.

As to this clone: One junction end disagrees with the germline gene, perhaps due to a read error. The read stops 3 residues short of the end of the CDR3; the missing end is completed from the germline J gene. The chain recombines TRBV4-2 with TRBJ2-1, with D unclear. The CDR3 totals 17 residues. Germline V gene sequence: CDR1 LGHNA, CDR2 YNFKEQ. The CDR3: CASSQDVFPNAYNEQFF. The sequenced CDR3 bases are TGCGCCAGCAGCCAAGACGTTTTCCCAAACGCGTACAATGAG.

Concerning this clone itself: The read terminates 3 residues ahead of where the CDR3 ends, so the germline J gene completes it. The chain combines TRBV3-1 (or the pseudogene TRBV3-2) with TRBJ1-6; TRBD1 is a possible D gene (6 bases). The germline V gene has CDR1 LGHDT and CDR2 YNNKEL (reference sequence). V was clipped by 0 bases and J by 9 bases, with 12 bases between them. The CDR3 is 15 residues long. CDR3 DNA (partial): TGTGCCAGCAGCCAAGATCAGGGGTGGAGTTCACCC. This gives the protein CASSQDQGWSSP. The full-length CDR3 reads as CASSQDQGWSSPLHF.

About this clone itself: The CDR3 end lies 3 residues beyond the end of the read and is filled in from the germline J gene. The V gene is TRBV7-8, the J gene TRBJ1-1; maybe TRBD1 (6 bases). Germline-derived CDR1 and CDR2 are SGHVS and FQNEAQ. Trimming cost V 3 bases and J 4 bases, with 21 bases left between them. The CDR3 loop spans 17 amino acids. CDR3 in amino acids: CASSFSFQGSIGTEAFF. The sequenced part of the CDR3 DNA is TGTGCCAGCAGCTTTTCCTTCCAGGGGTCTATTGGCACTGAA.

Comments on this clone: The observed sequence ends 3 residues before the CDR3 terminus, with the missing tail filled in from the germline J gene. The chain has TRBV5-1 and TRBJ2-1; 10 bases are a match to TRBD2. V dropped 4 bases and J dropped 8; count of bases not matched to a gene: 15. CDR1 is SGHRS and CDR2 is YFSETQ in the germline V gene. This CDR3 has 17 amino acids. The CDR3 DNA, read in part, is TGCGCCAGCAGCCTGTTTTCTCGACTAGCGGGTGTGGATGAG. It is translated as CASSLFSRLAGVDE. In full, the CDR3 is CASSLFSRLAGVDEQFF.

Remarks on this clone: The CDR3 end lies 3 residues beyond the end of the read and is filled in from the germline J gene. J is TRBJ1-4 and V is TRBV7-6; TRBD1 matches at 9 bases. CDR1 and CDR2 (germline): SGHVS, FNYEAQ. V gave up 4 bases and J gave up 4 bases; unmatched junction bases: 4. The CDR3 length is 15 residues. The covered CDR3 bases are TGTGCCAGCAGCTCAGACAGGGGGTATAATGAAAAA. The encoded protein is CASSSDRGYNEK. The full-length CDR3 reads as CASSSDRGYNEKLFF. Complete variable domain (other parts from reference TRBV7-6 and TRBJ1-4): GAGVSQSPRYKVTKRGQDVALRCDPISGHVSLYWYRQALGQGPEFLTYFNYEAQQDKSGLPNDRFSAERPEGSISTLTIQRTEQRDSAMYRCASSSDRGYNEKLFFGSGTQLSVL.

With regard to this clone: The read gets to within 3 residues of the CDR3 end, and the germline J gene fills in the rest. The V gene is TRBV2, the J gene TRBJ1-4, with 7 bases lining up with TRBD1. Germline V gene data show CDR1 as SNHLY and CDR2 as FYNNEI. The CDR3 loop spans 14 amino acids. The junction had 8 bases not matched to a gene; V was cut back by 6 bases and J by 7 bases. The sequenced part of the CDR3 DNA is TGTGCCAGCAGAGACAGGGACGGGGGTGAAAAA. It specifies CASRDRDGGEK. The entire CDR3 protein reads CASRDRDGGEKLFF.

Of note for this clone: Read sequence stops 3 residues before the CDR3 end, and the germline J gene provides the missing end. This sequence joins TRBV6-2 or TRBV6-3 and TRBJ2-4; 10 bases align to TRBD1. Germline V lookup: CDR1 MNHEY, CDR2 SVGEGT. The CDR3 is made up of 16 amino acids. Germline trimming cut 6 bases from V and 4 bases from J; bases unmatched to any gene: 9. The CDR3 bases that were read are TGTGCCAGCAGCACAGGGACAGGGGTCCTAAAAAACATT. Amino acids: CASSTGTGVLKNI. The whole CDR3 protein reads CASSTGTGVLKNIQYF.